This passage covers 10 T cell receptor beta chains from one sample sequenced in a study of PD-1 blockade in classical Hodgkin lymphoma. Noted time point: cycle 4 day 1 (C4D1), after less than seven weeks of nivolumab. Each patient experienced a relapse that followed autologous stem cell transplantation, and brentuximab vedotin exposure varied. Profiling relied on immunoSEQ multiplex PCR, and the TCRdb table lists in-frame clones only, not all of them. The table records about 39,000 clones, over 70% of them present only once. Sequences were derived from peripheral blood mononuclear cells (PBMCs), sampled before the fourth cycle of nivolumab. The receptors derive from a human donor with classical Hodgkin lymphoma.

The chain couples TRBV2 to TRBJ1-2, with 7 bases aligning to TRBD1. CDR3 size: 14 residues. After removal of 7 bases from V and 8 bases from J, the junction contained 13 bases not matched to a gene. Germline-derived CDR1 and CDR2 are SNHLY and FYNNEI. The chain's CDR3 is CASTYSGTVGGYTF. The CDR3 nucleotides are TGTGCCAGCACCTACTCCGGGACAGTGGGCGGCTACACCTTC.

The sample holds a few counts of this clone. The chain carries TRBV6-6 and TRBJ1-2; a possible D gene is TRBD1 (6 bases). The CDR3 totals 14 residues. Germline V lookup: CDR1 MNHNY, CDR2 SVGAGI (reference sequence). Deletions cut 10 bases from V and 5 bases from J, with 20 bases between. CDR3 DNA sequence: TGTGCCACCGATGATGATGCGGGGGCGTATGGCTACACCTTC. Translation gives CATDDDAGAYGYTF.

As for this clone: The same CDR3 also results from other DNA sequences found in this sample. CDR3 in DNA: TGTGCCAGCAGCGTCGGACAGGGGGCCTACGAGCAGTACTTC. It encodes CASSVGQGAYEQYF. The rearrangement joins TRBV9 to TRBJ2-7; 10 bases are shared with TRBD1. Germline trimming cut 2 bases from V and 2 bases from J; bases unmatched to any gene: 1. The CDR3 is 14 amino acids. The germline V gene encodes CDR1 SGDLS and CDR2 YYNGEE.

The gene calls are TRBV9 and TRBJ2-6; D not certain. The V gene lost 0 bases and the J gene lost 0 bases, with 4 bases spanning the gap. Germline V gene lookup returns CDR1 SGDLS and CDR2 YYNGEE. This CDR3 has 15 amino acids. In DNA form, the CDR3 reads TGTGCCAGCAGCGTAGACAGCTCTGGGGCCAACGTCCTGACTTTC. Encoded protein: CASSVDSSGANVLTF.

This clone was seen a single time. This chain uses TRBV5-1 with TRBJ2-1; D gene uncertain. Trimming cost V 0 bases and J 0 bases, with 7 bases left between them. There are 15 residues in the CDR3. Germline CDR1 reads SGHRS; CDR2 reads YFSETQ. CDR3 sequence reads: CASSLDRSSYNEQFF. The CDR3 DNA sequence: TGCGCCAGCAGCTTGGATCGGAGCTCCTACAATGAGCAGTTCTTC. The full variable domain, in which reference TRBV5-1 and TRBJ2-1 provide the parts outside the CDR3, is KAGVTQTPRYLIKTRGQQVTLSCSPISGHRSVSWYQQTPGQGLQFLFEYFSETQRNKGNFPGRFSGRQFSNSRSEMNVSTLELGDSALYLCASSLDRSSYNEQFFGPGTRLTVL.

This clone was recorded once. The chain couples TRBV6-5 to TRBJ2-6, with D tentatively TRBD1 or TRBD2 (5 bases each). Germline V lookup: CDR1 MNHEY, CDR2 SVGAGI. V was pared by 2 bases and J by 1 base, with 9 bases between. The CDR3 sequence is 16 residues long. The chain's CDR3 is CASSYEGSSGANVLTF. Written as DNA, the CDR3 is TGTGCCAGCAGTTACGAGGGGAGTTCTGGGGCCAACGTCCTGACTTTC.

This clone was seen only a few times. This chain links TRBV12-5 with TRBJ2-2; 7 nucleotides line up with TRBD2. The CDR3 spans 15 residues. The germline V gene has CDR1 LGHNT and CDR2 FRNRAP. The junction had 9 bases not matched to a gene; V was cut back by 6 bases and J by 5 bases. This chain's CDR3 is CASGRGLERTGELFF. In nucleotides, the CDR3 is TGTGCTAGTGGCCGCGGACTAGAAAGGACCGGGGAGCTGTTTTTT.

CDR3 protein: CASSYRGSTDTQYF. The CDR3 region has the DNA TGTGCCAGCAGTTACCGGGGTAGCACAGATACGCAGTATTTT. V usage is TRBV6-5 and J usage is TRBJ2-3, with D possibly matching TRBD2 (5 bases). The CDR3 loop spans 14 amino acids. Trimming stripped 2 bases from V and 0 bases from J, with 6 bases between. CDR1 MNHEY and CDR2 SVGAGI come from the germline V gene.

The rearrangement uses TRBV2 and TRBJ2-1; the D gene could be TRBD1 or TRBD2 (5 bases each). Trimming left V 6 bases short and J 4 bases short, with 10 bases between. The CDR3 covers 13 residues. The germline gives CDR1 SNHLY, CDR2 FYNNEI. Here the CDR3 reads CASSLGPYNEQFF. The CDR3 DNA sequence: TGTGCCAGCAGCCTGGGACCTTACAATGAGCAGTTCTTC.

The chain employs TRBV6-1 and TRBJ1-2, with 10 positions matching TRBD1. Germline CDR1 is MNHNS and CDR2 is SASEGT. This CDR3 is 15 amino acids long. V lost 7 bases, J lost 4 bases, and 9 bases stayed unmatched. In nucleotides, the CDR3 is TGTGCCAGCACCTCGACCGGACAGGGGGGCTATGGCTACACCTTC. Residues: CASTSTGQGGYGYTF.